One sample yielded the 13 T cell receptor beta chains listed below, sequenced in a study of T cells after yellow fever vaccination. TCRdb reanalysed the 5' RACE reads using MiXCR and keeps one entry per CDR3 protein. The table lists 300,000 to 350,000 distinct CDR3 sequences, 3.5% to 4.5% of them singletons, with approximately 19% in the top ten. The sample here was PBMCs, taken 15 days after the yellow fever booster vaccination. The receptors here all came from a man aged 18-30 years who received the YFV17D yellow fever vaccine.

This clonotype was counted between two and nine times. This chain connects TRBV7-9 to TRBJ2-7; a weak D match, TRBD2 (6 bases). The germline V and J ends were trimmed by 5 bases and 5 bases, with 22 bases remaining between them. CDR3 length equals 16 residues. Germline CDR1 is SEHNR and CDR2 is FQNEAQ (reference sequence). This chain's CDR3 is CASSPPPRLVSDEQYF. The DNA of the CDR3 is TGTGCCAGCAGCCCACCGCCGAGACTAGTTTCCGACGAGCAGTACTTC. Variable domain in full (rest from reference TRBV7-9 and TRBJ2-7): DTGVSQNPRHKITKRGQNVTFRCDPISEHNRLYWYRQTLGQGPEFLTYFQNEAQLEKSRLLSDRFSAERPKGSFSTLEIQRTEQGDSAMYLCASSPPPRLVSDEQYFGPGTRLTVT.

Only a few counts were recorded for this clonotype. The chain joins TRBV7-2 to TRBJ1-4; no clear D gene. CDR3 size: 12 residues. Per the germline V gene, CDR1 is SGHTA and CDR2 is FQGNSA. V lost 2 bases to trimming and J lost 8 bases, with 6 bases between them. DNA of the CDR3: TGTGCCAGCAGCTTAAATGACGAAAAACTGTTTTTT. It specifies CASSLNDEKLFF.

This clonotype was observed many times. DNA of the CDR3: TGCAGTGCTCTACCAGCCAGGGGCCACAGACAAGAGACCCAGTACTTC. Amino acids: CSALPARGHRQETQYF. The rearrangement uses TRBV20-1 and TRBJ2-5; D might be TRBD1 (6 bases). This CDR3 has 16 amino acids. V lost 5 bases to trimming and J lost 2 bases, with 21 bases between them. Germline-derived CDR1 and CDR2 are DFQATT and SNEGSKA (reference sequence).

This clonotype was counted at least ten times. The chain uses TRBV7-2 and TRBJ2-4; D is perhaps TRBD1 (6 bases). Per the germline V gene, CDR1 is SGHTA and CDR2 is FQGNSA. The CDR3 loop spans 16 amino acids. Trimming left V 5 bases short and J 0 bases short, with 14 bases between. CDR3 protein: CASSRRTVLAKNIQYF. CDR3 nucleotide sequence: TGTGCCAGCAGCCGGAGGACAGTCCTAGCCAAAAACATTCAGTACTTC. Supplemented by reference TRBV7-2 and TRBJ2-4, the full variable domain reads GAGVSQSPSNKVTEKGKDVELRCDPISGHTALYWYRQSLGQGLEFLIYFQGNSAPDKSGLPSDRFSAERTGGSVSTLTIQRTQQEDSAVYLCASSRRTVLAKNIQYFGAGTRLSVL.

This chain uses TRBV18 with TRBJ2-2; D might be TRBD1 (5 bases). This CDR3 has 13 amino acids. Germline values: CDR1 KGHSH, CDR2 LQKENI. The V end lost 6 bases, the J end lost 7 bases, and 12 bases lay between the germline ends. CDR3 region: CASSSRVDGELFF. CDR3 bases: TGTGCCAGCTCGTCCAGGGTTGACGGGGAGCTGTTTTTT.

The chain combines TRBV20-1 with TRBJ2-5, with 8 positions matching TRBD1. CDR1 and CDR2 from the germline V gene are DFQATT and SNEGSKA (reference sequence). V shed 6 bases and J 7 bases; nucleotides not matched to a gene: 7. The CDR3 extends over 12 amino acids. The CDR3 loop reads CSALGQGGTQYF. The DNA of the CDR3 is TGCAGTGCCTTAGGACAGGGTGGGACCCAGTACTTC.

This chain links TRBV20-1 with TRBJ2-3; tentative D call: TRBD2 (5 bases). The V end lost 6 bases, the J end lost 1 base, and 11 bases lay between the germline ends. The CDR3 loop spans 13 amino acids. Germline loops: CDR1 DFQATT, CDR2 SNEGSKA (reference sequence). The CDR3 loop is CSAWRHGTDTQYF. The CDR3 nucleotides are TGCAGTGCGTGGAGGCACGGCACAGATACGCAGTATTTT.

This clonotype showed up many times. The chain carries TRBV10-3 and TRBJ2-5, with 11 nucleotides matching TRBD2. Trimming at V came to 10 bases and at J to 5 bases, leaving 12 bases not matched to a gene. Germline CDR1 is ENHRY and CDR2 is SYGVKD. The CDR3 is made up of 15 amino acids. DNA of the CDR3: TGTGCCACCGCGGAGACTAGCGGGATATCGGAGACCCAGTACTTC. This gives the protein CATAETSGISETQYF.

This clonotype has a count of ten or more. The CDR3 coding sequence is TGTGCCAGCAGTTTAAATTGGGGGGAGCCCCAGCATTTT. Protein product: CASSLNWGEPQHF. J is TRBJ1-5 and V is TRBV12-3 or TRBV12-4; a weak D match, TRBD1 (5 bases). The CDR3 is made up of 13 amino acids. The V end lost 2 bases, the J end lost 8 bases, and 10 bases lay between the germline ends.

This clonotype was found many times. The CDR3 protein is CASSSPGASPYNEQFF. The CDR3 region has the DNA TGTGCCAGCAGTTCGCCGGGGGCTTCGCCCTACAATGAGCAGTTCTTC. The chain employs TRBV6-2 or TRBV6-3 and TRBJ2-1; D assignment may be TRBD1 or TRBD2 (6 bases each). Germline assignment: CDR1 MNHEY and CDR2 SVGEGT. Trimming removed 4 bases at V and 2 bases at J, with 15 bases between. This CDR3 has 16 residues.

This clonotype was counted many times. The V call is TRBV12-3 or TRBV12-4, the J call TRBJ2-5, with 11 bases aligning to TRBD2. The CDR3 covers 17 residues. The V gene end was trimmed by 3 bases and the J gene end by 2 bases; junction bases not matched to a gene: 8. CDR3 bases: TGTGCCAGCAGTTTGGGGATACTAGCGGGGGATCAAGAGACCCAGTACTTC. Protein product: CASSLGILAGDQETQYF.

This clonotype was counted between two and nine times. The rearrangement joins TRBV2 to TRBJ1-5, with TRBD1 matching over 7 bases. CDR3 length: 16 residues. Unmatched junction bases numbered 6, after V lost 2 bases and J lost 2 bases. The germline gives CDR1 SNHLY, CDR2 FYNNEI. The chain's CDR3 is CASSERGRSGNQPQHF. As DNA, the CDR3 is TGTGCCAGCAGTGAAAGGGGGCGCTCAGGCAATCAGCCCCAGCATTTT.

This clonotype was recorded many times. The chain links TRBV5-5 to TRBJ1-3; D perhaps matches TRBD1 (6 bases). The CDR3 is made up of 16 amino acids. Trimming cost V 5 bases and J 0 bases, with 15 bases left between them. CDR1 is SGHKS, CDR2 YYEKEE, per germline (reference sequence). The CDR3 here is CASSLVTGASGNTIYF. The DNA of the CDR3 is TGTGCCAGCAGTCTCGTGACAGGAGCCTCTGGAAACACCATATATTTT.